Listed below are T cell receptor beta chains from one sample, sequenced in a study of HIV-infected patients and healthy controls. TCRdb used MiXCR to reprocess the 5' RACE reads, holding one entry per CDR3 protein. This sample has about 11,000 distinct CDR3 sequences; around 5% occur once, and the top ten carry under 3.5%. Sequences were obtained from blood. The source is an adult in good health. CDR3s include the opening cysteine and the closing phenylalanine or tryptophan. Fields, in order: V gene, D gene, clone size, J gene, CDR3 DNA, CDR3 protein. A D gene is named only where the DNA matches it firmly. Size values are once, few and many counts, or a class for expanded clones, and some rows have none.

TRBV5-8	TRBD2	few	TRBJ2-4	TGTGCCAGCAGCTTGGATACAAGCGGGGGGTCGAGCATTCAGTACTTC	CASSLDTSGGSSIQYF
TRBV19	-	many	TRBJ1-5	TGTGCCAGTAGGCTATCACAGGGAGGGTCGTCCCAGCATTTT	CASRLSQGGSSQHF
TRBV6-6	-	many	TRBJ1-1	TGTGCCAGCAGTCCCGTGAACACTGAAGCTTTCTTT	CASSPVNTEAFF
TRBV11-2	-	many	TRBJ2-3	TGTGCCAGCAGCCCCCCTGGAAAGCTACATACGCAGTATTTT	CASSPPGKLHTQYF
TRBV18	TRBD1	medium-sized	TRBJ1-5	TGTGCCAGCTCTGCGGACAGGGACGCGGGCAATCAGCCCCAGCATTTT	CASSADRDAGNQPQHF
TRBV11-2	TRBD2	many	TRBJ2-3	TGTGCCAGCAGCTTACGTAGCGGGAGCACAGATACGCAGTATTTT	CASSLRSGSTDTQYF
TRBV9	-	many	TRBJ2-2	TGTGCCAGCCTCGGCGGGCTACACACCGGGGAGCTGTTTTTT	CASLGGLHTGELFF
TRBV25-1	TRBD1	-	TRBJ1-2	TGTGCCAGCAGTGGCTGGACAGGGTTCTATGGCTACACCTTC	CASSGWTGFYGYTF
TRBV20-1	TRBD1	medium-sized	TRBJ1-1	TGCAGTGCTAGAGATTCAGGGGGGGGAACTGAAGCTTTCTTT	CSARDSGGGTEAFF
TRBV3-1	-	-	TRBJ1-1	TGTGCCAGCAGCTTACAGGGGAACACTGAAGCTTTCTTT	CASSLQGNTEAFF
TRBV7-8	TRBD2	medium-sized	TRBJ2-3	TGTGCCAGCAGCCCCGGGTGGGGGGGGTCTAGCACAGATACGCAGTATTTT	CASSPGWGGSSTDTQYF
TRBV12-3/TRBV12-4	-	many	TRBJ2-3	TGTGCCAGCAGTTTTAGGGCGGACACAGATACGCAGTATTTT	CASSFRADTDTQYF
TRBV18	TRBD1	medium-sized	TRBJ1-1	TGTGCCAGCTCACCCCGGAATCAACAGGGGGCACAAAACACTGAAGCTTTCTTT	CASSPRNQQGAQNTEAFF
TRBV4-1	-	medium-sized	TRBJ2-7	TGCGCCGCGAAACAGGGAATTTTCTACGAGCAGTACTTC	CAAKQGIFYEQYF
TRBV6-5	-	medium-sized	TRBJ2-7	TGTGCCAGCAGCCCTGACAGGCGTACCACTTACGAGCAGTACTTC	CASSPDRRTTYEQYF
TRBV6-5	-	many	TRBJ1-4	TGTGCCAGCAGTCCCGATAATGAAAAACTGTTTTTT	CASSPDNEKLFF
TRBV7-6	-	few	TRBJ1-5	TGTGCCAGCAGCTTAGTTTCTGGGGCGGATCAGCCCCAGCATTTT	CASSLVSGADQPQHF
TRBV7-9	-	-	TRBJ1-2	TGTGCCAGCAGCTTGGTCCAGGGTTTAAGCTATGGCTACACCTTC	CASSLVQGLSYGYTF
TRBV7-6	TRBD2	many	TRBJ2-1	TGTGCCAGCAGCCCCGCCGGCGGGGGCTACAATGAGCAGTTCTTC	CASSPAGGGYNEQFF
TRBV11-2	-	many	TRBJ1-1	TGTGCCAGCAGCTTAGCCCTGGGTAGCAGTTCTGAAGCTTTCTTT	CASSLALGSSSEAFF
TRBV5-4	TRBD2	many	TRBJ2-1	TGTGCCAGCAGCTTTCCTAGCGGGGGGTCCTACAATGAGCAGTTCTTC	CASSFPSGGSYNEQFF
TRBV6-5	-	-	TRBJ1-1	TGTGCCAGCAGTTCAAGGGGGGTGAACACTGAAGCTTTCTTT	CASSSRGVNTEAFF